Following are 8 T cell receptor beta chains from one sample sequenced in a study of cytomegalovirus exposure and HLA in healthy donors. PCR involved 60 Vbeta and 13 Jbeta primers. Generated by immunoSEQ multiplex PCR, the TCRdb table keeps only in-frame clones and is missing some. The sample yields about 140,000 clones, around 78% seen once. Sequenced: PBMCs. The receptors come from a woman under 30 in good health and CMV-seropositive.

CDR3 loop: CASSEVPRGEKNTGELFF. As DNA, the CDR3 is TGTGCCAGCAGTGAAGTACCCAGGGGAGAGAAGAACACCGGGGAGCTGTTTTTT. This chain connects TRBV25-1 to TRBJ2-2; D is perhaps TRBD1 (6 bases). V was pared by 2 bases and J by 1 base, with 17 bases between. Germline CDR1 is MGHDK and CDR2 is SYGVNS. The CDR3 is made up of 18 amino acids.

This chain uses TRBV7-6 with TRBJ1-2, with TRBD1 as a possible D gene (6 bases). Between the trimmed V and J ends, which lost 4 bases and 3 bases, there was a span of 12 bases. Germline assignment: CDR1 SGHVS and CDR2 FNYEAQ. The CDR3 totals 14 residues. The CDR3 spells CASSSGTQDYGYTF. The CDR3 DNA follows: TGTGCCAGCAGCTCCGGGACACAGGACTATGGCTACACCTTC.

The rearrangement uses TRBV11-1 and TRBJ2-1; weak D call: TRBD1 (5 bases). Germline V CDR1 and CDR2: SGHAT, FQDESV (reference sequence). Trimming cost V 6 bases and J 1 base, with 10 bases left between them. The CDR3 length is 14 residues. In nucleotides, the CDR3 is TGTGCCAGCAGACAGGACGGTTCCTACAATGAGCAGTTCTTC. Translating it yields CASRQDGSYNEQFF.

J is TRBJ2-1 and V is TRBV15, with D possibly being TRBD2 (6 bases). This CDR3 has 16 amino acids. Germline V CDR1 and CDR2: LNHNV, YYDKDF (reference sequence). The ends were cut back, 5 bases at V and 8 bases at J, with 22 bases in the middle. CDR3 sequence (DNA): TGTGCCACCAGCGGCCTAACTAGCCCCAGACGCGATGAGCAGTTCTTC. Residues: CATSGLTSPRRDEQFF.

The CDR3 loop reads CASSYPVGTGGEKLFF. CDR3 DNA sequence: TGTGCCAGCAGTTACCCTGTTGGGACAGGGGGTGAAAAACTGTTTTTT. The rearrangement joins TRBV6-6 to TRBJ1-4; 11 bases fit TRBD1. The CDR3 contains 16 residues. The V gene end was trimmed by 2 bases and the J gene end by 7 bases; junction bases not matched to a gene: 6. Per germline, CDR1 MNHNY and CDR2 SVGAGI (reference sequence).

The rearrangement links TRBV4-3 to TRBJ1-5, with D maybe TRBD1 (6 bases). The CDR3 runs 15 residues. Germline CDR1 LGHNA, CDR2 YSLEER. The ends were cut back, 0 bases at V and 2 bases at J, with 8 bases in the middle. In nucleotides, the CDR3 is TGCGCCAGCAGCCAAGACCACAGGGGCAATCAGCCCCAGCATTTT. It codes for CASSQDHRGNQPQHF.

This rearrangement joins TRBV5-1 to TRBJ2-2, with a tentative D call TRBD1 (7 bases). The V end lost 0 bases, the J end lost 5 bases, and 11 bases lay between the germline ends. The CDR3 spans 15 residues. Germline lookup yields CDR1 SGHRS and CDR2 YFSETQ. The CDR3 here is CASSLDQGGTGELFF. Written as DNA, the CDR3 is TGCGCCAGCAGCTTGGATCAGGGGGGTACCGGGGAGCTGTTTTTT.

The chain couples TRBV19 to TRBJ1-6; 7 nucleotides agree with TRBD1. Germline V gene data show CDR1 as LNHDA and CDR2 as SQIVND (reference sequence). CDR3 length: 13 amino acids. Trimming cost V 5 bases and J 10 bases; bases outside gene matches: 5. The CDR3 is CASSLPGGSPLHF. The CDR3 nucleotides are TGTGCCAGTAGTCTGCCAGGGGGGTCACCCCTCCACTTT.